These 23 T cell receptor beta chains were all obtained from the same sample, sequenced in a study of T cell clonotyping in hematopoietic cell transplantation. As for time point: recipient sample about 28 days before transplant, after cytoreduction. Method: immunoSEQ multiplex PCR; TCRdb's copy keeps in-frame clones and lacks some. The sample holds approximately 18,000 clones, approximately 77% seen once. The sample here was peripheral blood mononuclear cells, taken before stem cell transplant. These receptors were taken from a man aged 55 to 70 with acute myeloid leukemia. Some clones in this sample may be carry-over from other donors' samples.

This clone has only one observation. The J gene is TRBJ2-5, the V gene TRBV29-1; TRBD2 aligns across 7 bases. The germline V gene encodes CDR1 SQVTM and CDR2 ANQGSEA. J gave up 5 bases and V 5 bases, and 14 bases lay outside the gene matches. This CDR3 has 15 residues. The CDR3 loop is CSVTRTGLADETQYF. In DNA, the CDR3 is TGCAGCGTTACCCGAACGGGGCTAGCGGACGAGACCCAGTACTTC. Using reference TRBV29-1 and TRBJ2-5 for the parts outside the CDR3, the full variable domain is SAVISQKPSRDICQRGTSLTIQCQVDSQVTMMFWYRQQPGQSLTLIATANQGSEATYESGFVIDKFPISRPNLTFSTLTVSNMSPEDSSIYLCSVTRTGLADETQYFGPGTRLLVL.

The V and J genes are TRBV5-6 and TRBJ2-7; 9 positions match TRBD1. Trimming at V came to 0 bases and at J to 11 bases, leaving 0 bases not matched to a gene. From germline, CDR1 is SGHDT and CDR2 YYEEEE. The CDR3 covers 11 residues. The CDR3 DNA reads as TGTGCCAGCAGCTTGGGACAGGGGGAGTACTTC. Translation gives CASSLGQGEYF.

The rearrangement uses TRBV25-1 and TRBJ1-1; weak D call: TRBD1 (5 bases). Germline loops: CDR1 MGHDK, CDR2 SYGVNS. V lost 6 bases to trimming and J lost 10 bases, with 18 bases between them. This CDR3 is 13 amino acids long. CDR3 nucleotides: TGTGCCAGCAGCATCAAGAGTGGGGGAAGAGCTTTCTTT. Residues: CASSIKSGGRAFF.

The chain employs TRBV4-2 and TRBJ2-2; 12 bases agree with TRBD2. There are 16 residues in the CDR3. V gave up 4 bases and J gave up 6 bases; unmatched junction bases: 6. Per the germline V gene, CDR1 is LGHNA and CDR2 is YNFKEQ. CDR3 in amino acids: CASSPPSGGDSGELFF. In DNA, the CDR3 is TGTGCCAGCAGCCCCCCTAGCGGGGGGGATTCCGGGGAGCTGTTTTTT.

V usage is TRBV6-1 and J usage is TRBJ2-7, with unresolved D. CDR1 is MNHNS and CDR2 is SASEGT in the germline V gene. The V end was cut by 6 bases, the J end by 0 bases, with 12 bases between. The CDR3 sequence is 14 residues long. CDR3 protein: CASRELTDSYEQYF. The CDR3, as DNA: TGTGCCAGCAGGGAATTGACGGACTCCTACGAGCAGTACTTC.

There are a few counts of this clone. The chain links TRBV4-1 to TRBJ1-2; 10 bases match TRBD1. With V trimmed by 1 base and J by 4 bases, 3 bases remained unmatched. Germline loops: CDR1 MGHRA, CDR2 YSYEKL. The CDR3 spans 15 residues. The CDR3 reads CASSQGGQGGYGYTF. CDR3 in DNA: TGCGCCAGCAGCCAAGGAGGACAGGGGGGCTATGGCTACACCTTC.

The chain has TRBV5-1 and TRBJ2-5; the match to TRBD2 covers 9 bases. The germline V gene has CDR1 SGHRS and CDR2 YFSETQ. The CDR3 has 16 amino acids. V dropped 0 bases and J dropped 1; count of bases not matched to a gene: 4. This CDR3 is CASSLDVSGGQETQYF. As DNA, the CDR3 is TGCGCCAGCAGCTTGGATGTTAGCGGGGGCCAAGAGACCCAGTACTTC. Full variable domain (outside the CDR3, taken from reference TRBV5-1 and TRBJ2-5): KAGVTQTPRYLIKTRGQQVTLSCSPISGHRSVSWYQQTPGQGLQFLFEYFSETQRNKGNFPGRFSGRQFSNSRSEMNVSTLELGDSALYLCASSLDVSGGQETQYFGPGTRLLVL.

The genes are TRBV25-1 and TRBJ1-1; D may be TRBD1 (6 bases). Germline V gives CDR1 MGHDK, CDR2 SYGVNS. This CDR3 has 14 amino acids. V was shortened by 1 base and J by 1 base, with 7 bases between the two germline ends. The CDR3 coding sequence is TGTGCCAGCAGTGAATTGGACAGGAACACTGAAGCTTTCTTT. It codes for CASSELDRNTEAFF.

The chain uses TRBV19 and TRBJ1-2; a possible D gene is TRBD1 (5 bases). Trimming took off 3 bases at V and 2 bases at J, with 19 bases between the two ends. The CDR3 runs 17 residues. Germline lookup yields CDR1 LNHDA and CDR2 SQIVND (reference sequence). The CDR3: CASSMGGQGGYNYGYTF. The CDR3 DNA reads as TGTGCCAGTAGTATGGGAGGGCAGGGAGGATACAACTATGGCTACACCTTC.

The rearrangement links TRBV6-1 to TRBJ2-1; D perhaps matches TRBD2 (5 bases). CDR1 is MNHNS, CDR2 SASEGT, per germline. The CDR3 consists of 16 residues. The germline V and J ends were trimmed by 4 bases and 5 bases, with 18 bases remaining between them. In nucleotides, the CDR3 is TGTGCCAGCAGTGCGACACTTAGCGAGTGGGACAATGAGCAGTTCTTC. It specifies CASSATLSEWDNEQFF.

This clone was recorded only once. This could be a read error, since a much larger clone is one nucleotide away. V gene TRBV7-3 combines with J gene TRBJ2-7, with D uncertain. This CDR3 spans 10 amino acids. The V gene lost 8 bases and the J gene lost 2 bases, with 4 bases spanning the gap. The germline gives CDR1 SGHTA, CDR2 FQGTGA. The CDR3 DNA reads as TGTGCCAGCGGGGCCTACGAGCAGTACTTC. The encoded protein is CASGAYEQYF.

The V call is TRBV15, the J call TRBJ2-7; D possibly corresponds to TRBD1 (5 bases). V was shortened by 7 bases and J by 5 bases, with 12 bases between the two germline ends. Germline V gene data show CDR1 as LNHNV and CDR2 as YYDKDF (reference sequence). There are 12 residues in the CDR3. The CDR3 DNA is TGTGCCACCAAGGGGTCCAGCCACGAGCAGTACTTC. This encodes CATKGSSHEQYF.

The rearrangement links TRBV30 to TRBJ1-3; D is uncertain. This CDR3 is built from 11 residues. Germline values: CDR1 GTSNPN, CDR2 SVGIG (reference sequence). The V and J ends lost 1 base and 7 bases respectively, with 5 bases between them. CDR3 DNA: TGTGCCTGGAGTGATACGAACACCATATATTTT. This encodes CAWSDTNTIYF.

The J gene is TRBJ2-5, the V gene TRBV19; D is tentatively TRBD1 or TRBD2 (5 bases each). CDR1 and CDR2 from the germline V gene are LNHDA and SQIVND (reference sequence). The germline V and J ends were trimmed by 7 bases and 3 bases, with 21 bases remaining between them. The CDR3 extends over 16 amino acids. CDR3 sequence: CASTYTYRDGKETQYF. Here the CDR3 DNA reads TGTGCCAGTACCTACACGTACCGGGACGGAAAAGAGACCCAGTACTTC. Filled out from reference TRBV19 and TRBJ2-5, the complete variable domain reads DGGITQSPKYLFRKEGQNVTLSCEQNLNHDAMYWYRQDPGQGLRLIYYSQIVNDFQKGDIAEGYSVSREKKESFPLTVTSAQKNPTAFYLCASTYTYRDGKETQYFGPGTRLLVL.

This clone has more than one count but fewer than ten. Written as DNA, the CDR3 is TGTGCCAGCAGCTCGCCGGGACAGGGGAACGACGAGCAGTACTTC. This translates into CASSSPGQGNDEQYF. The chain uses TRBV11-3 and TRBJ2-7; TRBD1 agrees at 10 bases. The CDR3 has 15 residues. Germline-derived CDR1 and CDR2 are SGHNT and YENEEA. Trimming took 4 bases from V and 5 from J; bases not matched to a gene: 8.

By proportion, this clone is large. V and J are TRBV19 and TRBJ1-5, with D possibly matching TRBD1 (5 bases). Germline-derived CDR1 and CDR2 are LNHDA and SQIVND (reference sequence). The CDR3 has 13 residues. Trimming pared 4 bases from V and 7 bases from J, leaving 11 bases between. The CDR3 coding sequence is TGTGCCAGTAGTACAGGGAATGGGCAGCCCCAGCATTTT. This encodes CASSTGNGQPQHF. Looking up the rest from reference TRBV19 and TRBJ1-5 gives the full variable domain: DGGITQSPKYLFRKEGQNVTLSCEQNLNHDAMYWYRQDPGQGLRLIYYSQIVNDFQKGDIAEGYSVSREKKESFPLTVTSAQKNPTAFYLCASSTGNGQPQHFGDGTRLSIL.

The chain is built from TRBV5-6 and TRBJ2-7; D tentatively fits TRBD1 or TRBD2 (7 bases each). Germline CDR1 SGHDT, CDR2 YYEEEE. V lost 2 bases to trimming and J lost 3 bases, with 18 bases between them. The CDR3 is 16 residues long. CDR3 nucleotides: TGTGCCAGCAGCTTTACAGGGGACTACTTCGACTACGAGCAGTACTTC. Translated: CASSFTGDYFDYEQYF.

Written as DNA, the CDR3 is TGTGCCAGCAGCCATCCGGAGGGCTCAGATACGCAGTATTTT. Translating it yields CASSHPEGSDTQYF. The chain recombines TRBV6-5 with TRBJ2-3, with D tentatively TRBD2 (6 bases). The germline V gene encodes CDR1 MNHEY and CDR2 SVGAGI. Between the trimmed V and J ends, which lost 6 bases and 4 bases, there was a span of 14 bases. CDR3 length: 14 amino acids.

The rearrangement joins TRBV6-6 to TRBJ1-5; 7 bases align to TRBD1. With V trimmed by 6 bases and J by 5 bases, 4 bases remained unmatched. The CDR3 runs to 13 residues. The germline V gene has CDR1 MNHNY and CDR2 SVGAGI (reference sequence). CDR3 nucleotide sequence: TGTGCCAGCAGCGACACAGGGGATCAGCCCCAGCATTTT. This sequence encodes CASSDTGDQPQHF.

CDR3 protein: CAWSVVGGIDNQPQHF. The DNA for the CDR3 is TGTGCCTGGAGTGTAGTAGGGGGCATCGACAATCAGCCCCAGCATTTT. The chain joins TRBV30 to TRBJ1-5; TRBD1 matches at 7 bases. The CDR3 consists of 16 residues. Trimming cost V 0 bases and J 3 bases; bases outside gene matches: 8. CDR1 and CDR2 from the germline V gene are GTSNPN and SVGIG (reference sequence).

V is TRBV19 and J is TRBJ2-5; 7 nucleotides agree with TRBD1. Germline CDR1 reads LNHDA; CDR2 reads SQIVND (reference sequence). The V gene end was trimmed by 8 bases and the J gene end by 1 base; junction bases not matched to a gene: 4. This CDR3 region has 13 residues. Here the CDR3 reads CASSGTAQETQYF. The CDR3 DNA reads TGTGCCAGTTCCGGGACAGCCCAAGAGACCCAGTACTTC. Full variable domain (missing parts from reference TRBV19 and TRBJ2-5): DGGITQSPKYLFRKEGQNVTLSCEQNLNHDAMYWYRQDPGQGLRLIYYSQIVNDFQKGDIAEGYSVSREKKESFPLTVTSAQKNPTAFYLCASSGTAQETQYFGPGTRLLVL.

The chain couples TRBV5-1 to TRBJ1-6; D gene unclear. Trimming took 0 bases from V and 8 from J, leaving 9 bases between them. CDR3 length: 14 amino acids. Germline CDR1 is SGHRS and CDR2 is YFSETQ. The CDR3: CASSLAESHSPLHF. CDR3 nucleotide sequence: TGCGCCAGCAGCTTGGCCGAATCGCATTCACCCCTCCACTTT.

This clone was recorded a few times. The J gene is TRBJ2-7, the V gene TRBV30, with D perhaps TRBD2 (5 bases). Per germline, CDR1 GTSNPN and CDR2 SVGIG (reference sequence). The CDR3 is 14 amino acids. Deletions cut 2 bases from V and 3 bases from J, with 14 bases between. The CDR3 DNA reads TGTGCCTGGAGTACGACCCGGGCGGGCTACGAGCAGTACTTC. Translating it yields CAWSTTRAGYEQYF.